The 4 T cell receptor beta chains in this list originate from one sample, sequenced in a study of PD-L1 blockade in urothelial cancer. Using immunoSEQ multiplex PCR, the repertoire was profiled, and TCRdb retains in-frame clones only, with some absent. In the table there are about 130,000 clones, 70% to 85% of which are singletons. Time point in this sample: pretreatment peripheral blood. The source was PBMCs, collected around atezolizumab (anti-PD-L1) treatment. The source of these receptors is a man between 50 and 59 years old with urothelial cancer.

The chain joins TRBV25-1 to TRBJ2-5, with D possibly TRBD1 on 6 matching bases. V was clipped by 2 bases and J by 4 bases, with 14 bases between them. The germline V gene encodes CDR1 MGHDK and CDR2 SYGVNS. The CDR3 runs to 15 residues. In DNA form, the CDR3 reads TGTGCCAGCAGTGAACCGGAACAGGGTAGAGAGACCCAGTACTTC. Protein product: CASSEPEQGRETQYF. The whole variable domain, filled in from reference TRBV25-1 and TRBJ2-5, reads EADIYQTPRYLVIGTGKKITLECSQTMGHDKMYWYQQDPGMELHLIHYSYGVNSTEKGDLSSESTVSRIRTEHFPLTLESARPSHTSQYLCASSEPEQGRETQYFGPGTRLLVL.

This clone was detected only once. This sequence joins TRBV6-5 and TRBJ1-1; perhaps TRBD1 as D (5 bases). Looked up from germline, CDR1 is MNHEY and CDR2 is SVGAGI. Trimming removed 6 bases at V and 6 bases at J, with 11 bases between. CDR3 size: 12 residues. CDR3 amino acids: CASRKGWAEAFF. The DNA of the CDR3 is TGTGCCAGCAGAAAGGGGTGGGCTGAAGCTTTCTTT.

The V call is TRBV30, the J call TRBJ1-5; D is uncertain. The V end lost 2 bases, the J end lost 3 bases, and 8 bases lay between the germline ends. The germline V gene has CDR1 GTSNPN and CDR2 SVGIG (reference sequence). CDR3 length equals 13 residues. The CDR3 loop reads CAWSRRVNQPQHF. The CDR3 nucleotides read TGTGCCTGGAGTCGGAGAGTCAATCAGCCCCAGCATTTT.

A single count supports this clone. Additional DNA sequences in this sample encode the identical CDR3. The rearrangement uses TRBV7-9 and TRBJ2-3; D ambiguous. The CDR3 consists of 12 residues. Germline CDR1 reads SEHNR; CDR2 reads FQNEAQ (reference sequence). Trimming shortened V by 2 bases and J by 6 bases, and 6 bases separated the two germline ends. In DNA form, the CDR3 reads TGTGCCAGCAGCTTAATCGGGGATACGCAGTATTTT. This encodes CASSLIGDTQYF.